The T cell receptor (beta chain) under discussion was sequenced for a study of blood T cell repertoires in COVID-19. Libraries were prepared by immunoSEQ multiplex PCR; TCRdb keeps only in-frame clonotypes and omits some of them. The data contain about 140,000 clones, 85% to 90% of them seen just once; the ten biggest clones take up 3%. After removal of 4 bases from V and 9 bases from J, the junction contained 8 bases not matched to a gene. Germline assignment: CDR1 MGHDK and CDR2 SYGVNS. The CDR3 is made up of 13 amino acids. V is TRBV25-1 and J is TRBJ2-5; the match to TRBD2 covers 7 bases. Sample: peripheral blood. The receptor was isolated from a woman in her fifties or sixties with active COVID-19. The CDR3 loop is CASSGGGRKAQYF. CDR3 DNA: TGTGCCAGCAGTGGGGGGGGGAGGAAGGCCCAGTACTTC.